A selection of T cell receptor beta chains follows, all from one sample in a study of blood T cell repertoires in COVID-19. The repertoire was sequenced with immunoSEQ multiplex PCR; TCRdb's copy has only in-frame clones and lacks some. The sample records approximately 450,000 clones, 75% to 90% being singletons. The sample consisted of PBMCs or T cells enriched from blood (not recorded which). These receptors came from a man younger than 40 who had recovered from COVID-19. CDR3s include the opening cysteine and the closing phenylalanine or tryptophan. The D gene is left open where the match is weak. Only part of the rows carry a size: once, few, many, or a class if the clone is expanded.

-	TRBJ1-1	TRBD1	TRBV6-5	CASKETGVYTEAFF	TGTGCCAGCAAAGAGACAGGGGTCTACACTGAAGCTTTCTTT
-	TRBJ2-7	-	TRBV11-2	CASSSQYEQYF	TGTGCCAGCAGCTCACAGTACGAGCAGTACTTC
-	TRBJ2-3	TRBD2	TRBV10-3	CAIKRTSGSVPTDTQYF	TGTGCCATCAAACGGACTAGCGGGAGCGTTCCCACAGATACGCAGTATTTT
-	TRBJ1-6	TRBD1	TRBV18	CASSPDRVNSPLHF	TGTGCCAGCTCACCAGACAGGGTGAATTCACCCCTCCACTTT
-	TRBJ2-7	TRBD1	TRBV5-4	CASSLGGTGYEQYF	TGTGCCAGCAGCTTAGGGGGCACAGGCTACGAGCAGTACTTC
-	TRBJ2-3	-	TRBV2	CASGLAPNTDTQYF	TGTGCCAGCGGACTTGCGCCGAACACAGATACGCAGTATTTT
-	TRBJ1-2	TRBD1	TRBV7-6	CASSLFRTGPNYGYTF	TGTGCCAGCAGCTTATTCCGGACAGGACCTAACTATGGCTACACCTTC
-	TRBJ2-3	TRBD1	TRBV7-2	CASTPAPGQGTDTQYF	TGTGCCAGCACCCCAGCGCCGGGACAGGGGACAGATACGCAGTATTTT
-	TRBJ1-4	-	TRBV4-1	CASSQDVGVGEKLFF	TGCGCCAGCAGCCAAGATGTAGGGGTCGGAGAAAAACTGTTTTTT
-	TRBJ2-7	-	TRBV7-2	CASSLHRDLEQYF	TGTGCCAGCAGCTTACACAGGGACCTCGAGCAGTACTTC
once	TRBJ1-5	-	TRBV11-2	CASSQDSEDIGQPQHF	TGTGCCAGCAGCCAAGACAGCGAGGACATCGGCCAGCCCCAGCATTTT
-	TRBJ2-1	-	TRBV18	CASSPPVQGNEQFF	TGTGCCAGCTCACCACCGGTGCAGGGCAATGAGCAGTTCTTC
-	TRBJ2-4	TRBD2	TRBV19	CASSILAGLAKNIQYF	TGTGCCAGTAGTATCCTAGCGGGACTAGCCAAAAACATTCAGTACTTC